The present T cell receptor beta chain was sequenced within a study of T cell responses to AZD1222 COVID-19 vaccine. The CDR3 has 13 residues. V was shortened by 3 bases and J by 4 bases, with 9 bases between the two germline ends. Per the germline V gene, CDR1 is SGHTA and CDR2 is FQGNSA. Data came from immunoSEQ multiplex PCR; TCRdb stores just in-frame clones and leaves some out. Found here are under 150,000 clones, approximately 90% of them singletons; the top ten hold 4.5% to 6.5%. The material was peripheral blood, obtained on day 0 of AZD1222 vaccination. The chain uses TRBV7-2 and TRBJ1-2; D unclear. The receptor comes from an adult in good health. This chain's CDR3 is CASSFGQFYGYTF. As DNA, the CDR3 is TGTGCCAGCAGCTTTGGCCAATTCTATGGCTACACCTTC.